This TCR beta chain was sequenced in a study of blood T cell repertoires in COVID-19. Study in general: Samples taken during acute and convalescent COVID-19 were collected in the United States, Italy and Spain. Sample material is recorded as cDNA or gDNA derived from T cells, B-cell-depleted T cells, or PBMCs.

As originally analysed: Reference gene primers were amplified, and this amplification served to estimate nucleated cell counts. Data came from immunoSEQ multiplex PCR; TCRdb stores just in-frame clones and leaves some out. The V and J calls and clone size come from that table; D and trimming were worked out from the DNA. The data contain about 200,000 clones, 80% to 85% of them singletons. CDR3 length equals 13 residues. CDR1 is LNHDA, CDR2 SQIVND, per germline (reference sequence). The ends were cut back, 10 bases at V and 5 bases at J, with 18 bases in the middle. Seattle cases were enrolled at active infection and followed longitudinally.

This chain connects TRBV19 to TRBJ2-7; TRBD1 is a possible D gene (6 bases). This receptor was identified in a woman in her 70s with COVID-19, enrolled during active disease. Material for sequencing was peripheral blood. The CDR3 sequence: CAISQGQGNEQYF. In nucleotides, the CDR3 is TGTGCCATATCCCAGGGACAAGGGAACGAGCAGTACTTC. Full variable domain (outside the CDR3, taken from reference TRBV19 and TRBJ2-7): DGGITQSPKYLFRKEGQNVTLSCEQNLNHDAMYWYRQDPGQGLRLIYYSQIVNDFQKGDIAEGYSVSREKKESFPLTVTSAQKNPTAFYLCAISQGQGNEQYFGPGTRLTVT.